This T cell receptor beta chain was captured by sequencing in a study of CD8 T cells in Susac syndrome. The CDR3 length is 12 residues. From germline, CDR1 is SGHAT and CDR2 FQNNGV. V was cut by 5 bases and J by 9 bases, with 8 bases left in between. cDNA came from about 0.5 to 1 ug RNA primed by random hexamers. An immunoSEQ multiplex PCR amplified TCR beta CDR3 over 54 Vbeta and 13 Jbeta. TCRdb re-called the immunoSEQ multiplex PCR reads with MiXCR, one entry per CDR3 protein. The profile shows around 200,000 distinct CDR3 sequences, 95% of them singletons. The CD8+ and CD4+ T cells were negatively isolated, with the TEMRA cells enriched by FACS.

Source material: CD4+ T cells from PBMCs. This sequence joins TRBV11-2 and TRBJ1-6; D is uncertain. The clonotype originates from a human donor in good health. The DNA for the CDR3 is TGTGCCAGCAGCCAGATCGGTTCACCCCTCCACTTT. It encodes CASSQIGSPLHF.